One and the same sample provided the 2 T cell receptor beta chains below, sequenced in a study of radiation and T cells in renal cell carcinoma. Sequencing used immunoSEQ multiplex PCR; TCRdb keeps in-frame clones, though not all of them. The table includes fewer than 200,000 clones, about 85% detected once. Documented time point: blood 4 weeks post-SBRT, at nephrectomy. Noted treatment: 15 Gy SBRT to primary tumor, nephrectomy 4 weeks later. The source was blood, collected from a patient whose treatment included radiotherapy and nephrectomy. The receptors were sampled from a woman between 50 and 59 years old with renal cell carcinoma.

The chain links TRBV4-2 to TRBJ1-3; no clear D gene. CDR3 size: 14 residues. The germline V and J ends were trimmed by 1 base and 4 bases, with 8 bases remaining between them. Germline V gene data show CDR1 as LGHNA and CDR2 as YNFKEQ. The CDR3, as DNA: TGTGCCAGCAGCCAAGGGGATGACGGAAACACCATATATTTT. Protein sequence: CASSQGDDGNTIYF.

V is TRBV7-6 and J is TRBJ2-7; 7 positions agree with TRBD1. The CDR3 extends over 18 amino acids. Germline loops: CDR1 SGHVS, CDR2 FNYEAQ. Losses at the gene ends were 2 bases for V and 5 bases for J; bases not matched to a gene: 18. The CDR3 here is CASSLSGTALSPTHEQYF. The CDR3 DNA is TGTGCCAGCAGCTTATCCGGGACAGCCCTCTCGCCTACACACGAGCAGTACTTC.